These 26 T cell receptor beta chains share one sample of origin, sequenced in a study of blood T cell repertoires in COVID-19. Produced via immunoSEQ multiplex PCR; TCRdb's table is partial and in-frame only. Of more than 45,000 clones listed, about nine tenths are singletons. What was sequenced was peripheral blood. The receptor source for this set is an elderly woman with COVID-19, enrolled during active disease.

The chain carries TRBV15 and TRBJ2-1; 7 nucleotides match TRBD2. This CDR3 is 16 amino acids long. The J segment lost 4 bases and the V segment lost 0 bases, leaving 6 bases of the junction unmatched. Germline assignment: CDR1 LNHNV and CDR2 YYDKDF (reference sequence). The CDR3 coding sequence is TGTGCCACCAGCAGAGATCCACAGCGGGGTTACAATGAGCAGTTCTTC. It is translated as CATSRDPQRGYNEQFF.

The V and J genes are TRBV6-5 and TRBJ2-7; TRBD1 agrees at 7 bases. CDR3 length: 15 residues. Germline V CDR1 and CDR2: MNHEY, SVGAGI. The junction had 3 bases not matched to a gene; V was cut back by 0 bases and J by 1 base. CDR3: CASSYSEQGSYEQYF. Here the CDR3 DNA reads TGTGCCAGCAGTTACTCGGAACAGGGGTCCTACGAGCAGTACTTC.

The CDR3 spells CASSFFGQEYGYTF. As DNA, the CDR3 is TGTGCCAGCAGCTTCTTTGGACAGGAGTATGGCTACACCTTC. The gene calls are TRBV7-2 and TRBJ1-2; TRBD1 matches 7 bases. Losses at the gene ends were 3 bases for V and 5 bases for J; bases not matched to a gene: 6. The germline V gene encodes CDR1 SGHTA and CDR2 FQGNSA. This CDR3 spans 14 amino acids.

This rearrangement joins TRBV2 to TRBJ2-5; D is uncertain. The end of the DNA fits TRBJ2-7 better, so the J call may be wrong. Germline-derived CDR1 and CDR2 are SNHLY and FYNNEI. The CDR3 is 15 residues long. The CDR3 spells CASSANQVGSYEQYF. DNA for the CDR3: TGTGCCAGCAGTGCTAACCAGGTGGGCTCCTACGAGCAGTACTTC.

The chain links TRBV4-2 to TRBJ1-5, with TRBD1 identical over 7 bases. Germline CDR1 LGHNA, CDR2 YNFKEQ. The CDR3 totals 13 residues. V dropped 4 bases and J dropped 4; count of bases not matched to a gene: 1. The CDR3 loop reads CASSRDRNQPQHF. The CDR3 DNA reads as TGTGCCAGCAGCCGGGACAGAAATCAGCCCCAGCATTTT.

The V gene is TRBV2, the J gene TRBJ2-7; D possibly corresponds to TRBD2 (6 bases). Trimming left V 10 bases short and J 0 bases short, with 13 bases between. The CDR3 contains 13 residues. Per the germline V gene, CDR1 is SNHLY and CDR2 is FYNNEI. The chain's CDR3 is CATTGLLSYEQYF. The CDR3 DNA reads as TGTGCCACCACGGGACTCCTCTCCTACGAGCAGTACTTC.

The chain carries TRBV9 and TRBJ2-7; no clear D. CDR1 is SGDLS and CDR2 is YYNGEE in the germline V gene. Trimming cost V 3 bases and J 6 bases, with 10 bases left between them. The CDR3 is 12 residues long. CDR3 coding DNA: TGTGCCAGCAGCGCGACATTCGGCGAGCAGTACTTC. Protein: CASSATFGEQYF.

In this sample, this clone turned up a few times. This chain joins TRBV18 and TRBJ2-1; TRBD2 aligns across 8 bases. CDR3 length equals 17 residues. Trimming cost V 0 bases and J 4 bases; bases outside gene matches: 8. Germline CDR1 and CDR2: KGHSH and LQKENI. The CDR3 nucleotides are TGTGCCAGCTCACCACCGGGGAGCCTAGCGGGTTACAATGAGCAGTTCTTC. It yields the protein CASSPPGSLAGYNEQFF.

The chain uses TRBV9 and TRBJ1-1; D uncertain. The germline CDR1 and CDR2 sequences are SGDLS and YYNGEE. This CDR3 is built from 12 residues. The germline V and J ends were trimmed by 0 bases and 6 bases, with 6 bases remaining between them. DNA for the CDR3: TGTGCCAGCAGCGTAGCCGTCTCTGAAGCTTTCTTT. Amino acid sequence: CASSVAVSEAFF.

The gene calls are TRBV9 and TRBJ1-3; no definite D call. Between the trimmed V and J ends, which lost 0 bases and 0 bases, there was a span of 10 bases. Germline V lookup: CDR1 SGDLS, CDR2 YYNGEE. CDR3 length: 16 amino acids. This chain's CDR3 is CASSVASTHSGNTIYF. The CDR3 DNA is TGTGCCAGCAGCGTAGCGTCAACACACTCTGGAAACACCATATATTTT.

The chain combines TRBV6-5 with TRBJ1-3; TRBD1 aligns across 9 bases. V lost 2 bases and J lost 4; bases outside the gene matches: 3. The CDR3 is made up of 15 amino acids. CDR1 MNHEY and CDR2 SVGAGI come from the germline V gene. The CDR3 here is CASSYGTGNGNTIYF. CDR3 DNA: TGTGCCAGCAGTTACGGGACAGGGAACGGAAACACCATATATTTT.

The V gene is TRBV19, the J gene TRBJ1-5, with D possibly TRBD1 on 6 matching bases. The CDR3 loop spans 15 amino acids. CDR1 and CDR2 (germline): LNHDA, SQIVND (reference sequence). Trimming pared 5 bases from V and 6 bases from J, leaving 17 bases between. CDR3 DNA: TGTGCCAGTAGTTTACAGGGTACCCTTGGTCAGCCCCAGCATTTT. Translated: CASSLQGTLGQPQHF.

This clone occurred a few times. The J gene is TRBJ1-1, the V gene TRBV19; no clear D. V was pared by 4 bases and J by 2 bases, with 8 bases between. Germline values: CDR1 LNHDA, CDR2 SQIVND (reference sequence). The CDR3 runs 13 residues. The CDR3, as DNA: TGTGCCAGTAGTAGGCACGTCAACACTGAAGCTTTCTTT. It translates to CASSRHVNTEAFF.

This clone was detected once. The chain combines TRBV15 with TRBJ1-1; tentative D call: TRBD1 (6 bases). This CDR3 region has 14 residues. Germline V gene lookup returns CDR1 LNHNV and CDR2 YYDKDF (reference sequence). Trimming took 2 bases from V and 1 from J, leaving 8 bases between them. The DNA of the CDR3 is TGTGCCACCAGCAGATCGGGACAGAACACTGAAGCTTTCTTT. Protein sequence: CATSRSGQNTEAFF. Full variable domain (remainder filled in from reference TRBV15 and TRBJ1-1): DAMVIQNPRYQVTQFGKPVTLSCSQTLNHNVMYWYQQKSSQAPKLLFHYYDKDFNNEADTPDNFQSRRPNTSFCFLDIRSPGLGDTAMYLCATSRSGQNTEAFFGQGTRLTVV.

The chain joins TRBV6-6 to TRBJ1-5, with TRBD1 identical over 7 bases. J was trimmed by 5 bases and V by 5 bases; bases with no gene match: 3. This CDR3 is 13 amino acids long. The germline V gene has CDR1 MNHNY and CDR2 SVGAGI (reference sequence). For the CDR3, the DNA is TGTGCCAGCAGTCAGGGACAGCATCAGCCCCAGCATTTT. It translates to CASSQGQHQPQHF.

The V call is TRBV6-5, the J call TRBJ1-1; the D is unclear. Trimming took off 0 bases at V and 3 bases at J, with 11 bases between the two ends. Germline V lookup: CDR1 MNHEY, CDR2 SVGAGI. The CDR3 has 15 residues. The CDR3 loop is CASSYSRRRHTEAFF. CDR3 DNA: TGTGCCAGCAGTTACTCGAGGCGGAGGCACACTGAAGCTTTCTTT.

This rearrangement joins TRBV14 to TRBJ2-3; 11 bases map to TRBD1. Per germline, CDR1 SGHDN and CDR2 FVKESK. V shed 5 bases and J 3 bases; nucleotides not matched to a gene: 4. The CDR3 spans 15 residues. CDR3 nucleotides: TGTGCCAGCAGCTACGGGACAGGGGGTACAGATACGCAGTATTTT. Amino acids: CASSYGTGGTDTQYF.

This chain joins TRBV7-9 and TRBJ2-3; 9 bases are a match to TRBD1. This CDR3 comprises 12 residues. CDR1 and CDR2 from the germline V gene are SEHNR and FQNEAQ (reference sequence). V was clipped by 11 bases and J by 4 bases; unmatched bases: 4. CDR3 in DNA: TGTGCCGGACAGGGGAGGGCAGATACGCAGTATTTT. Translation: CAGQGRADTQYF.

The gene calls are TRBV7-2 and TRBJ1-1, with 9 bases identical to TRBD1. The junction had 4 bases not matched to a gene; V was cut back by 8 bases and J by 3 bases. The CDR3 runs 13 residues. The germline gives CDR1 SGHTA, CDR2 FQGNSA. CDR3: CASGGQGYTEAFF. The CDR3 DNA is TGTGCCAGCGGCGGACAGGGGTACACTGAAGCTTTCTTT.

The chain joins TRBV3-1 (or the pseudogene TRBV3-2) to TRBJ1-4; D is uncertain. CDR1 and CDR2 from the germline V gene are LGHDT and YNNKEL (reference sequence). Trimming stripped 8 bases from V and 6 bases from J, with 10 bases between. The CDR3 covers 12 residues. CDR3 sequence reads: CASPVADEKLFF. In DNA, the CDR3 is TGTGCCAGCCCGGTGGCGGATGAAAAACTGTTTTTT.

The count of this clone is one. The rearrangement joins TRBV24-1 to TRBJ2-3; 7 bases line up with TRBD1. Germline values: CDR1 KGHDR, CDR2 SFDVKD. The CDR3 has 12 residues. V lost 6 bases and J lost 5; bases outside the gene matches: 1. The CDR3 here is CATSPGGDTQYF. The CDR3 DNA reads TGTGCCACCAGTCCAGGGGGAGATACGCAGTATTTT.

The chain has TRBV3-1 (or the pseudogene TRBV3-2) and TRBJ2-7; 9 nucleotides line up with TRBD2. V gave up 3 bases and J gave up 4 bases; unmatched junction bases: 13. Germline V lookup: CDR1 LGHDT, CDR2 YNNKEL (reference sequence). This CDR3 has 17 residues. The CDR3 region has the DNA TGTGCCAGCAGCCACCAACCGGGACTAGCCGGCGGTTACGAGCAGTACTTC. It encodes CASSHQPGLAGGYEQYF.

Here the CDR3 reads CASNPQGAGETQYF. CDR3 nucleotides: TGTGCCAGCAACCCCCAGGGGGCAGGGGAGACCCAGTACTTC. The J gene is TRBJ2-5, the V gene TRBV6-5; TRBD1 matches 8 bases. Germline CDR1 reads MNHEY; CDR2 reads SVGAGI. V lost 7 bases, J lost 5 bases, and 9 bases stayed unmatched. The CDR3 sequence is 14 residues long.

The genes are TRBV5-5 and TRBJ2-2; D not certain. V was trimmed by 3 bases and J by 6 bases, leaving 12 bases between them. This CDR3 contains 14 residues. Germline V gives CDR1 SGHKS, CDR2 YYEKEE (reference sequence). The CDR3 coding sequence is TGTGCCAGCAGCTCTACGACATCGGCCGGGGAGCTGTTTTTT. Encoded protein: CASSSTTSAGELFF.

The genes are TRBV6-5 and TRBJ2-1; the match to TRBD2 covers 11 bases. Germline loops: CDR1 MNHEY, CDR2 SVGAGI. The CDR3 has 15 residues. J was trimmed by 12 bases and V by 5 bases; bases with no gene match: 12. CDR3 DNA: TGTGCCAGCAGTCCGCGACTAGCGGGGAAAAGGGGGCAGTTCTTC. Its translation: CASSPRLAGKRGQFF.

This chain uses TRBV3-1 (or the pseudogene TRBV3-2) with TRBJ2-6, with D tentatively TRBD1 (6 bases). The ends were cut back, 2 bases at V and 2 bases at J, with 7 bases in the middle. Germline values: CDR1 LGHDT, CDR2 YNNKEL (reference sequence). The CDR3 length is 15 residues. DNA for the CDR3: TGTGCCAGCAGCCAAACAGGGACTGGGGCCAACGTCCTGACTTTC. Translating it yields CASSQTGTGANVLTF.